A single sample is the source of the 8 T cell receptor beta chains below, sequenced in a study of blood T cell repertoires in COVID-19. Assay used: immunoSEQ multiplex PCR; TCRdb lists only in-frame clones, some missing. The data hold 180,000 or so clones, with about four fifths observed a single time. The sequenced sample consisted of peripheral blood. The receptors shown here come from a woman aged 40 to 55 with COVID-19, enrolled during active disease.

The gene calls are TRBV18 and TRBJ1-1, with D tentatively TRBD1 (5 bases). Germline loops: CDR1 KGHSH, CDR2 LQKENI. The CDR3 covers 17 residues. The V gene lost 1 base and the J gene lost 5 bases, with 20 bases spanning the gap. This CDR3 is CASSPRGALDRRTEAFF. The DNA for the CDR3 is TGTGCCAGCTCACCACGGGGCGCTCTAGATAGAAGGACTGAAGCTTTCTTT.

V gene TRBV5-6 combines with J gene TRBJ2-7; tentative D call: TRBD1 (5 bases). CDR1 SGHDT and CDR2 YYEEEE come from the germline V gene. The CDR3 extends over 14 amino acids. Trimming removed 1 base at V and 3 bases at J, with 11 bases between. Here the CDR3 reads CASSLFIQVYEQYV. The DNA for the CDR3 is TGTGCCAGCAGCTTGTTTATACAGGTCTACGAGCAGTACGTC.

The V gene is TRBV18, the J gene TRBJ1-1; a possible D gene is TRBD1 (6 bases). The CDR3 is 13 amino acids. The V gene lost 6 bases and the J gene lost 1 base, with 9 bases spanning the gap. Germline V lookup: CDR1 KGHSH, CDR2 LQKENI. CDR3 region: CASSSGQNTEAFF. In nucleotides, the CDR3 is TGTGCCAGCTCGTCGGGACAGAACACTGAAGCTTTCTTT.

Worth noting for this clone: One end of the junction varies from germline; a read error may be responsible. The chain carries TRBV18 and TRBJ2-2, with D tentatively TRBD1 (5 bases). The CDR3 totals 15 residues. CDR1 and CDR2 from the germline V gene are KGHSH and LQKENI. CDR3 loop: CASSPSRTNIGELFF. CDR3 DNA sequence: TGTGCCAGCTCACCGTCCAGGACAAACATCGGGGAGCTGTTTTTT.

CDR3 coding DNA: TGTGCCAGCAGCCCGCGGGACAGAAGTACCGGGGAGCTGTTTTTT. Its protein is CASSPRDRSTGELFF. The chain links TRBV3-1 (or the pseudogene TRBV3-2) to TRBJ2-2, with TRBD1 as a possible D gene (7 bases). The germline gives CDR1 LGHDT, CDR2 YNNKEL (reference sequence). There are 15 residues in the CDR3. V was clipped by 4 bases and J by 5 bases, with 14 bases between them.

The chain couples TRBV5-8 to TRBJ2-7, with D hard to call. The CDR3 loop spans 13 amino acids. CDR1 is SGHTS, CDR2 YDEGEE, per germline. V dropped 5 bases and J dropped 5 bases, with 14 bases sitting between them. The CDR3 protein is CASRGVARDEQYV. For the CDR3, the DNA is TGTGCCAGCAGAGGTGTCGCTAGAGACGAGCAGTACGTC.

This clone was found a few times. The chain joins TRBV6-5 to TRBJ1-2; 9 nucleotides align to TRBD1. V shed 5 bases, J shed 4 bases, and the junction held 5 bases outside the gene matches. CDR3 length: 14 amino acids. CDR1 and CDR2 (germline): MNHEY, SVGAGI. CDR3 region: CASSRDREAYGYTF. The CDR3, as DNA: TGTGCCAGCAGTAGGGACAGGGAAGCCTATGGCTACACCTTC.

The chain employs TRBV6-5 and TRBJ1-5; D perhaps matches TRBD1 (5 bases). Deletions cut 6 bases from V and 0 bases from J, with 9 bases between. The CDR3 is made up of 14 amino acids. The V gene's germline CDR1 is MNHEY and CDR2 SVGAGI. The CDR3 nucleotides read TGTGCCAGCAGACCGGACAATAGCAATCAGCCCCAGCATTTT. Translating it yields CASRPDNSNQPQHF.